The clone carrying this TCR beta chain was seen many times. As yet, its antigen is unknown. Across 18 months, stable Graves' hyperthyroidism was marked by no progression to ophthalmopathy. The data were obtained in a study of T cells in Graves' hyperthyroidism and ophthalmopathy. The study's findings and limits: Most thyroid clonotypes expanded above 0.001 were also detected in blood. A model of 13 V-J pairs discriminated ophthalmopathy from stable hyperthyroidism.

Amplification targeted TCR beta CDR3 regions from RNA transcripts. The HTBI primer set was used in a first-round RT-PCR of the TCR CDR3. TCRdb independently ran MiXCR on the multiplex PCR reads; one entry per CDR3 protein. The sample records 450,000 to 600,000 distinct CDR3 sequences, 13% to 15% being singletons. The TCR sequence derives from a woman between 40 and 55 years old with Graves' hyperthyroidism. Sequenced sample: blood.

CDR3 sequence (DNA): TGTGCTAGTGGTTTGGAGACAGGGAGCTCCTACAATGAGCAGTTCTTC. Amino acid sequence: CASGLETGSSYNEQFF. The chain has TRBV12-5 and TRBJ2-1; 7 nucleotides agree with TRBD1. This CDR3 has 16 amino acids. Germline-derived CDR1 and CDR2 are LGHNT and FRNRAP. Trimming cost V 1 base and J 0 bases; bases outside gene matches: 3.